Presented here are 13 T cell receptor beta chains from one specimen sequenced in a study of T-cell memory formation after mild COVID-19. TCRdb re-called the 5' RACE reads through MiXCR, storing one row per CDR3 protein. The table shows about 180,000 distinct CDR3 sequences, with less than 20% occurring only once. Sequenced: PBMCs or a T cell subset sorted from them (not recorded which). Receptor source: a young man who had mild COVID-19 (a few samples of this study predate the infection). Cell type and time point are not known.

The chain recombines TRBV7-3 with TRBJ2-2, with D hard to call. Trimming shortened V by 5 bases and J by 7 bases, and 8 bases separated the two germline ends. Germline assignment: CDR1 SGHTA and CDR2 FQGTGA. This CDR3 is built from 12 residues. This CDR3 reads CASSPYNGELFF. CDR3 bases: TGTGCCAGCAGCCCCTATAACGGGGAGCTGTTTTTT. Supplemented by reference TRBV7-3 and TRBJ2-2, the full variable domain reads GAGVSQTPSNKVTEKGKYVELRCDPISGHTALYWYRQSLGQGPEFLIYFQGTGAADDSGLPNDRFFAVRPEGSVSTLKIQRTERGDSAVYLCASSPYNGELFFGEGSRLTVL.

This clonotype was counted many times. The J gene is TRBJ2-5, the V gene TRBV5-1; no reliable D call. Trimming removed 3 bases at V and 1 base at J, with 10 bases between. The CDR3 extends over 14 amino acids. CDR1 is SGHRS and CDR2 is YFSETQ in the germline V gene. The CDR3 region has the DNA TGCGCCAGCAGCTGGCCCGTAGGCCAAGAGACCCAGTACTTC. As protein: CASSWPVGQETQYF.

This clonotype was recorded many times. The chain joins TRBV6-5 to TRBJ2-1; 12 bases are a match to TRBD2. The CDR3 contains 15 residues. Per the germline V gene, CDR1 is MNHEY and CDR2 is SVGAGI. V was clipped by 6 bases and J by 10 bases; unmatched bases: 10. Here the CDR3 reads CASSRGLAGSLEQFF. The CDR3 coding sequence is TGTGCCAGCAGCCGCGGACTAGCGGGGTCTCTGGAGCAGTTCTTC.

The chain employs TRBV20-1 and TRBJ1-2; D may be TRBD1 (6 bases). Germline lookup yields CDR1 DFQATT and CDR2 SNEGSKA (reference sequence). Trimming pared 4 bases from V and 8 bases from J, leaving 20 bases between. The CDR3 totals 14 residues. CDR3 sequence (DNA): TGCAGTGCTATAAGGCCCCGGGAGGGGGGAGGCTACACCTTC. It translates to CSAIRPREGGGYTF.

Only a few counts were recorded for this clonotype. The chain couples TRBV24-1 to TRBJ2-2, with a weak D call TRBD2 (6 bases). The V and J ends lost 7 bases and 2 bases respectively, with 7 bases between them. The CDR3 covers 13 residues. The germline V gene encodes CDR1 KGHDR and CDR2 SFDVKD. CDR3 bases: TGTGCCACCAGGCGGGACAACACCGGGGAGCTGTTTTTT. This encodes CATRRDNTGELFF.

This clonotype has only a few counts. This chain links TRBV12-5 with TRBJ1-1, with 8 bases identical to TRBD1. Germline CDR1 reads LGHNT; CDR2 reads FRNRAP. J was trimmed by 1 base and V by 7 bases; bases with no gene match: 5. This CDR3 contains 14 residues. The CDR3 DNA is TGTGCTAGTGCCCGACAGGGGACGAACACTGAAGCTTTCTTT. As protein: CASARQGTNTEAFF.

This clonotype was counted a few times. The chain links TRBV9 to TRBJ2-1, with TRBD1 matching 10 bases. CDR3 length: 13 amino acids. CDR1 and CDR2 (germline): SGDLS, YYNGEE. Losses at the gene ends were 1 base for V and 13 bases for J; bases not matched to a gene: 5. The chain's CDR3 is CASSVRDRGLQFF. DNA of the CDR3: TGTGCCAGCAGCGTACGAGACAGGGGGCTACAGTTCTTC. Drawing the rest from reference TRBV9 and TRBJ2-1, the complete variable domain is DSGVTQTPKHLITATGQRVTLRCSPRSGDLSVYWYQQSLDQGLQFLIQYYNGEERAKGNILERFSAQQFPDLHSELNLSSLELGDSALYFCASSVRDRGLQFFGPGTRLTVL.

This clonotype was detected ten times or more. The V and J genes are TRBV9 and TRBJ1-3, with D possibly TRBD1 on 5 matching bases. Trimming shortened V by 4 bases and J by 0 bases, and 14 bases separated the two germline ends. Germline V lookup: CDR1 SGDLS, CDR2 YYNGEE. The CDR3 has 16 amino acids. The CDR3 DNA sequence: TGTGCCAGCAGCCCATTCGAGGGGAGCTCTGGAAACACCATATATTTT. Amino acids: CASSPFEGSSGNTIYF.

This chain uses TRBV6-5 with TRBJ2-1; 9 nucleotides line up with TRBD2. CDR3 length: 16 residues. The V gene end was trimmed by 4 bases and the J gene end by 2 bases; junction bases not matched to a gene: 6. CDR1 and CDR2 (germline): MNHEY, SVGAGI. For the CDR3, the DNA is TGTGCCAGCAGTTCCATAGCGGGGGTTACCTACAATGAGCAGTTCTTC. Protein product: CASSSIAGVTYNEQFF.

The chain's CDR3 is CASSLDRELAFF. The CDR3 DNA reads as TGTGCCAGCAGCTTAGACAGGGAACTTGCTTTCTTT. The chain joins TRBV7-2 to TRBJ1-1, with D possibly TRBD1 on 6 matching bases. The CDR3 runs to 12 residues. Germline values: CDR1 SGHTA, CDR2 FQGNSA. V was cut by 1 base and J by 11 bases, with 11 bases left in between.

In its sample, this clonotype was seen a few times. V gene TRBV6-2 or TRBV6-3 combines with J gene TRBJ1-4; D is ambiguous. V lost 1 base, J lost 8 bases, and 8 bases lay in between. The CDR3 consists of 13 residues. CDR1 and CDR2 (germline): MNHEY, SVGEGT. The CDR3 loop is CASSYWGSEKLFF. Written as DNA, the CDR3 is TGTGCCAGCAGTTACTGGGGAAGCGAAAAACTGTTTTTT.

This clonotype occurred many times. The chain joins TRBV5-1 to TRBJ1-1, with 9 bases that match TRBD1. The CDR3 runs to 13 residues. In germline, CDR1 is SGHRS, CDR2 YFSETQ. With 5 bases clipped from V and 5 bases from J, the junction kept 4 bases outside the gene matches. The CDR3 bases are TGCGCCAGCAGTTGGACAGGGGAAACTGAAGCTTTCTTT. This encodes CASSWTGETEAFF.

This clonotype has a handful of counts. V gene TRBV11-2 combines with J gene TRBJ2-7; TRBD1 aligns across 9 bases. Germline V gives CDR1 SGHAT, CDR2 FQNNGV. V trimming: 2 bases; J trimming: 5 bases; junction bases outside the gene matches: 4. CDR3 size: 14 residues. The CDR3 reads CASSLTDRGHEQYV. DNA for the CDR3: TGTGCCAGCAGCTTAACGGACAGGGGCCACGAGCAGTACGTC.